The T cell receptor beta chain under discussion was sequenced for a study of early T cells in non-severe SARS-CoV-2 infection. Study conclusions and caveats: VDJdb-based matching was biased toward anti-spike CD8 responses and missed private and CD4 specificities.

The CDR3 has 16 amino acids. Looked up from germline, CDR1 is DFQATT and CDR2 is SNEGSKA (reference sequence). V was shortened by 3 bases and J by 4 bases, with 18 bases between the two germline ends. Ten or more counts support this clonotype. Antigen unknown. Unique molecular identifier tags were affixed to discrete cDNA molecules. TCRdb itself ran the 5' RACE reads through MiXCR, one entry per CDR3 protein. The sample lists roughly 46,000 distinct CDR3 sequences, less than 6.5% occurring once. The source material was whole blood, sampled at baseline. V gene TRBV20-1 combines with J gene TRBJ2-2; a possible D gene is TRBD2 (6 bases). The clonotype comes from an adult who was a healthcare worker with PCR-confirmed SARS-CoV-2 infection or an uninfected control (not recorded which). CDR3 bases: TGCAGTGCTAGTTTGGGGAGGTTAGGAATCACCGGGGAGCTGTTTTTT. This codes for CSASLGRLGITGELFF.